This record concerns one TCR beta chain sequence. These data come from a study of blood T cell repertoires in COVID-19. Study-wide context: PBMCs, B-cell-depleted T cells, or T cells provided the cDNA or gDNA that made up the material.

Authors' processing steps: Nucleated cell number was recorded as an estimate derived from reference gene primer amplification. The table came from immunoSEQ multiplex PCR; TCRdb's copy has only in-frame clones and leaves some out. The DNA was the basis for D and trimming; V, J and clone size are from that table. Here the sample spans 41,000 or so clones, about 90% being singletons. CDR3 length: 15 amino acids. V was pared by 1 base and J by 1 base, with 10 bases between. Germline values: CDR1 SGHTS, CDR2 YDEGEE. The sample consisted of peripheral blood. This receptor was taken from a man between 60 and 75 years old with acute or convalescent COVID-19. The J gene is TRBJ2-3, the V gene TRBV5-8; unclear D gene. The CDR3 nucleotides are TGTGCCAGCAGCTTGTTGGCACCTCGCACAGATACGCAGTATTTT. Its protein is CASSLLAPRTDTQYF.